Listed below are T cell receptor beta chains from one sample, sequenced in a study of T cell clones after liver transplantation. Sequenced by immunoSEQ multiplex PCR; TCRdb stores in-frame clones only, minus some. The repertoire includes 93,000 or so clones, about 88% of them detected once, and around 3% sits in the top ten. The material sequenced was CD4+ T cells from blood, taken 45 to 50 months after liver transplant. These receptor sequences come from a human patient who received a liver transplant. Some T cells may be graft donor cells. The CDR3 runs from the conserved cysteine through the conserved F or W. The D gene is left open where the match is weak. Not all rows give a size; the values are once, few, many and, for expanded clones, a class.

d_gene	v_gene	abundance	j_gene	CDR3aa	CDR3nt
TRBD1	TRBV4-1	NA	TRBJ2-2	CASSQEATGTGNTGELFF	TGCGCCAGCAGCCAAGAAGCAACCGGGACAGGGAACACCGGGGAGCTGTTTTTT
NA	TRBV19	once	TRBJ2-1	CASSELWYNEQFF	TGTGCCAGTAGTGAGCTTTGGTACAATGAGCAGTTCTTC
TRBD1	TRBV9	NA	TRBJ1-3	CASSVATGGLNTIYF	TGTGCCAGCAGCGTAGCGACAGGGGGCCTAAACACCATATATTTT
NA	TRBV29-1	NA	TRBJ2-4	CSVDGGSVAKNIQYF	TGCAGCGTTGATGGGGGTAGCGTAGCCAAAAACATTCAGTACTTC
NA	TRBV6-1	NA	TRBJ2-4	CRSSPGTMGAGIQYF	TGTCGGAGTTCTCCTGGGACGATGGGAGCGGGCATTCAGTACTTC
NA	TRBV30	NA	TRBJ2-3	CAWSAAGDTQYF	TGTGCCTGGAGTGCAGCGGGAGATACGCAGTATTTT
NA	TRBV19	once	TRBJ1-1	CASNGGAMNTEAFF	TGTGCCTCTAACGGCGGGGCGATGAACACTGAAGCTTTCTTT
TRBD2	TRBV15	NA	TRBJ2-1	CATTPSVGLAGVLGEQFF	TGTGCCACCACACCTTCCGTCGGACTAGCGGGGGTACTGGGTGAGCAGTTCTTC
NA	TRBV5-1	NA	TRBJ2-7	CASSRGTEIYEQYF	TGCGCCAGCAGTCGCGGGACAGAGATCTACGAGCAGTACTTC
TRBD2	TRBV2	NA	TRBJ2-7	CASSVLRAGDEQYF	TGTGCCAGCAGTGTGCTCCGGGCGGGGGACGAGCAGTACTTC
NA	TRBV19	NA	TRBJ1-2	CASSIGQGGGYTF	TGTGCCAGTAGTATAGGGCAGGGTGGTGGCTACACCTTC
NA	TRBV4-3	once	TRBJ1-2	CASSLAGGGTNYGYTF	TGCGCCAGCAGCCTCGCGGGAGGGGGGACTAACTATGGCTACACCTTC
NA	TRBV27	NA	TRBJ2-7	CASSPVVHYEQYF	TGTGCCAGCAGTCCTGTGGTCCATTACGAGCAGTACTTC
TRBD1	TRBV5-1	NA	TRBJ1-2	CASSSTTGAAGGYTF	TGCGCCAGCAGCTCGACCACAGGGGCGGCGGGTGGCTACACCTTC
NA	TRBV7-3	NA	TRBJ2-2	CASSFRTGELFF	TGTGCCAGCAGCTTCAGGACCGGGGAGCTGTTTTTT
TRBD1	TRBV7-8	NA	TRBJ1-4	CASRPTGAGEKLFF	TGTGCCAGCAGGCCTACAGGGGCTGGTGAAAAACTGTTTTTT
TRBD2	TRBV10-3	once	TRBJ2-7	CAIGTSGAYEQYF	TGTGCCATCGGGACTAGCGGGGCATACGAGCAGTACTTC
TRBD1	TRBV6-1	NA	TRBJ1-1	CASSERGPTEAFF	TGTGCCAGCAGTGAAAGGGGGCCCACTGAAGCTTTCTTT
TRBD1	TRBV5-6	NA	TRBJ1-6	CASSLEQGGNSPLHF	TGTGCCAGCAGCTTGGAGCAGGGGGGTAATTCACCCCTCCACTTT
TRBD1	TRBV10-3	NA	TRBJ1-1	CAISEGTVPGAFF	TGTGCCATCAGTGAGGGGACAGTCCCCGGGGCTTTCTTT
TRBD1	TRBV4-2	once	TRBJ2-3	CASSQPGQGTDTQYF	TGTGCCAGCAGCCAACCGGGACAGGGCACAGATACGCAGTATTTT
TRBD2	TRBV9	NA	TRBJ2-7	CASSVVPSGSTREQYF	TGTGCCAGCAGCGTAGTTCCTAGCGGGAGTACTCGCGAGCAGTACTTC
TRBD1	TRBV15	NA	TRBJ2-5	CATSRARGLEETQYF	TGTGCCACCAGCAGAGCCAGGGGGCTGGAGGAGACCCAGTACTTC
TRBD2	TRBV4-2	once	TRBJ2-2	CASSQEGLAGTGELFF	TGTGCCAGCAGCCAGGAGGGACTAGCGGGAACCGGGGAGCTGTTTTTT
NA	TRBV7-9	few	TRBJ1-3	CASSPEGDGRNTIYF	TGTGCCAGCAGCCCGGAGGGGGACGGGAGAAACACCATATATTTT
NA	TRBV19	NA	TRBJ2-1	CASSVSGSYNEQFF	TGTGCCAGTAGTGTTAGCGGCTCCTACAATGAGCAGTTCTTC
NA	TRBV6-1	NA	TRBJ1-1	CASSDLQKPNTEAFF	TGTGCCAGCAGTGATCTGCAAAAACCCAACACTGAAGCTTTCTTT
NA	TRBV25-1	NA	TRBJ2-2	CASQVSANTGELFF	TGTGCCAGCCAAGTCTCCGCGAACACCGGGGAGCTGTTTTTT
NA	TRBV11-3	NA	TRBJ2-5	CASSLGGTTKETQYF	TGTGCCAGCAGCTTAGGAGGGACAACTAAAGAGACCCAGTACTTC
NA	TRBV11-2	once	TRBJ1-5	CASSLGRAGVQPQHF	TGTGCCAGCAGCTTAGGTAGAGCAGGGGTTCAGCCCCAGCATTTT
TRBD1	TRBV11-2	NA	TRBJ1-1	CASSTRGPTSTEAFF	TGTGCCAGCAGTACTAGGGGGCCCACGAGCACTGAAGCTTTCTTT
TRBD1	TRBV6-1	once	TRBJ1-5	CASLGQVNQPQHF	TGTGCCAGCCTGGGACAGGTCAATCAGCCCCAGCATTTT
TRBD1	TRBV28	NA	TRBJ2-1	CASSLGAQGRYNEQFF	TGTGCCAGCAGTTTAGGGGCACAGGGGCGATACAATGAGCAGTTCTTC
TRBD2	TRBV5-4	once	TRBJ2-3	CASRRTSGEDTQYF	TGTGCCAGCAGGCGGACTAGCGGGGAGGATACGCAGTATTTT
TRBD1	TRBV27	NA	TRBJ1-5	CASSLSMDRVNQPQHF	TGTGCCAGCAGTTTATCGATGGACAGGGTTAATCAGCCCCAGCATTTT
NA	TRBV5-1	NA	TRBJ2-7	CASSPGSSDAYEQYF	TGCGCCAGCAGCCCCGGATCTAGCGACGCCTACGAGCAGTACTTC
NA	TRBV19	NA	TRBJ2-7	CASSTVLGREQYF	TGTGCCAGTAGTACCGTCCTGGGGCGCGAGCAGTACTTC
NA	TRBV4-3	NA	TRBJ1-1	CASSHPDRRNTEAFF	TGCGCCAGCAGCCACCCCGACAGGAGAAACACTGAAGCTTTCTTT
TRBD1	TRBV5-8	NA	TRBJ1-5	CASTPGQGARQPQHF	TGTGCCAGCACCCCGGGACAGGGGGCCCGACAGCCCCAGCATTTT
NA	TRBV5-6	NA	TRBJ2-2	CASSLGVTGELFF	TGTGCCAGCAGCTTGGGAGTAACCGGGGAGCTGTTTTTT
NA	TRBV11-2	NA	TRBJ1-2	CASSSSGIYGYTF	TGTGCCAGCAGCTCGTCAGGGATATATGGCTACACCTTC